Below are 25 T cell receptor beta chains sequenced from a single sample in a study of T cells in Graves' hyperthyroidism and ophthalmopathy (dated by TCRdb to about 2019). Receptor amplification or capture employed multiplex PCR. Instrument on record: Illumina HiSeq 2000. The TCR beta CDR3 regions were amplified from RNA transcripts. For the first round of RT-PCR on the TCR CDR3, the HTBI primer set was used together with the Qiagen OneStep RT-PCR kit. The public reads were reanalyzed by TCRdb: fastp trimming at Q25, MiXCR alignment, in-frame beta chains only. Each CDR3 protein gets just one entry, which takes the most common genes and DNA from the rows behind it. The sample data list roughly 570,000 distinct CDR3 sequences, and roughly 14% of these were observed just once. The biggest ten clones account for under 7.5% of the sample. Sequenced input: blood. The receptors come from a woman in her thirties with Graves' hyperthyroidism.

The CDR3 region is CSARDPRTSGNYEQYF. The CDR3 region has the DNA TGCAGTGCTAGAGACCCCAGGACTAGCGGGAACTACGAGCAGTACTTC. The V gene is TRBV20-1, the J gene TRBJ2-7, with 12 nucleotides matching TRBD2. J gave up 3 bases and V 0 bases, and 6 bases lay outside the gene matches. The CDR3 totals 16 residues. Germline assignment: CDR1 DFQATT and CDR2 SNEGSKA (reference sequence).

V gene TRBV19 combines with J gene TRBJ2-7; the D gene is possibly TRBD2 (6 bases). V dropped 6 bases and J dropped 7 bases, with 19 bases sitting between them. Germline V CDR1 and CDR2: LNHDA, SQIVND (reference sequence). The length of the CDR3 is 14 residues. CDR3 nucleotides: TGTGCCAGTAGCCCGACGGAGGGCCCCAGTGAGCAGTACTTC. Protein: CASSPTEGPSEQYF.

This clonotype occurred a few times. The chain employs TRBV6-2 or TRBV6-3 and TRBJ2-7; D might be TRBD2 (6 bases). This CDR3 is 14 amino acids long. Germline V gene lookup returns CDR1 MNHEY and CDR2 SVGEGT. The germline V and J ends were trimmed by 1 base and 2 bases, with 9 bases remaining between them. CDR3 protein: CASSYFGGPYEQYF. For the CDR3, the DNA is TGTGCCAGCAGTTACTTTGGAGGGCCCTACGAGCAGTACTTC.

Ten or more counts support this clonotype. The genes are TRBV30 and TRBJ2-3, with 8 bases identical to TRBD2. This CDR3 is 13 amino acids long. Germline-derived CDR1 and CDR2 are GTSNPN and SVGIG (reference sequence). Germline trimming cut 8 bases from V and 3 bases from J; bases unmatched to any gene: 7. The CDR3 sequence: CATTSVGTDTQYF. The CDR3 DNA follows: TGTGCCACGACTAGCGTAGGGACAGATACGCAGTATTTT.

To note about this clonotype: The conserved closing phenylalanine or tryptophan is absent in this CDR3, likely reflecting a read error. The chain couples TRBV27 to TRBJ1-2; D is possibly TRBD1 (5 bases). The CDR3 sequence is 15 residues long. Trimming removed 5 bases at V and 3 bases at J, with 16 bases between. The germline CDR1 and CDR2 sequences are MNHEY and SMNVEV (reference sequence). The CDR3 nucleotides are TGTGCCAGCAGTGGAGGCCGGGGCTGGGACTATGGCTACACCCTC. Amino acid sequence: CASSGGRGWDYGYTL.

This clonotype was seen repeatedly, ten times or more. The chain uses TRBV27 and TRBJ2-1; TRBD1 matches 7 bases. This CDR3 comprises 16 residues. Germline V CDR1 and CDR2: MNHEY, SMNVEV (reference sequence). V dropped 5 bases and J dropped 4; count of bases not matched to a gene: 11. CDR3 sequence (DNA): TGTGCCAGCAGTCCCCAGACAGGGTTAGCGTACAATGAGCAGTTCTTC. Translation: CASSPQTGLAYNEQFF.

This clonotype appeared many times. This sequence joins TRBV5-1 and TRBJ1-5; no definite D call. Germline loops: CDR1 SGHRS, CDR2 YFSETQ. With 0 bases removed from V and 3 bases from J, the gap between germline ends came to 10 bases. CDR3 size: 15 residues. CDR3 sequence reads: CASSLEGWNNQPQHF. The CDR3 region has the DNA TGCGCCAGCAGCTTGGAGGGATGGAACAATCAGCCCCAGCATTTT.

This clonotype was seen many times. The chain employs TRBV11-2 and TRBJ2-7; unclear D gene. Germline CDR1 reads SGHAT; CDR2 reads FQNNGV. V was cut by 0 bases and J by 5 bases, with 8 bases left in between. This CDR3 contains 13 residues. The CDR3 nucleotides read TGTGCCAGCAGCTTAGATAGAGCGCACGAGCAGTACTTC. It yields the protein CASSLDRAHEQYF.

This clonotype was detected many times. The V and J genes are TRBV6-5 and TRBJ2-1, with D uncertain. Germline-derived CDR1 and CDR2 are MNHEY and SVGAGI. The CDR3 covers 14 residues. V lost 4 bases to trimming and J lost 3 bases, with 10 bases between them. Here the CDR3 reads CASSSSTIYNEQFF. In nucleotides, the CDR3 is TGTGCCAGCAGTTCCTCGACGATCTACAATGAGCAGTTCTTC.

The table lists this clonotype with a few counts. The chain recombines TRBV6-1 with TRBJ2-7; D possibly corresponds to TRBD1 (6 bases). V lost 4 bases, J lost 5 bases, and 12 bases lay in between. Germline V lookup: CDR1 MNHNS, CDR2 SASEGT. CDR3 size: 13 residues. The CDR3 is CASSVNREDEQYF. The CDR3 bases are TGTGCCAGCAGTGTTAACAGGGAAGACGAGCAGTACTTC.

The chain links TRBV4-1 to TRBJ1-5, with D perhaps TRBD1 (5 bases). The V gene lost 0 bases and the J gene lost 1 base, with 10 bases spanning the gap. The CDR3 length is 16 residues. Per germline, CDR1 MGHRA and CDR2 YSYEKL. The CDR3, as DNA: TGCGCCAGCAGCCAAGACAATGGGGGGAGCAATCAGCCCCAGCATTTT. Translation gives CASSQDNGGSNQPQHF.

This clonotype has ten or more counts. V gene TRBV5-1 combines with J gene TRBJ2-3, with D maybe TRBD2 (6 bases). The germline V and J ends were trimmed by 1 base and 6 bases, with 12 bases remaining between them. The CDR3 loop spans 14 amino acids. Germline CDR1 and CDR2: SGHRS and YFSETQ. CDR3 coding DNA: TGCGCCAGCAGCTTGTCGGGGGAGGCGGATACGCAGTATTTT. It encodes CASSLSGEADTQYF.

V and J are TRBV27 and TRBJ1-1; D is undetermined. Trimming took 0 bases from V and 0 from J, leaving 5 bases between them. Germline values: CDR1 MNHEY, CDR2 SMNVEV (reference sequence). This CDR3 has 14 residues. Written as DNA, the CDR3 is TGTGCCAGCAGTTTATCACCGGTGAACACTGAAGCTTTCTTT. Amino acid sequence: CASSLSPVNTEAFF.

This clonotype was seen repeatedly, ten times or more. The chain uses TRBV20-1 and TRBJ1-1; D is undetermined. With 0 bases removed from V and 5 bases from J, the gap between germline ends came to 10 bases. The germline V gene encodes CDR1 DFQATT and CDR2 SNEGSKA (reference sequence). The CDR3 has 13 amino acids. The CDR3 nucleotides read TGCAGTGCTAGAGATAGGATGCGGACTGAAGCTTTCTTT. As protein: CSARDRMRTEAFF.

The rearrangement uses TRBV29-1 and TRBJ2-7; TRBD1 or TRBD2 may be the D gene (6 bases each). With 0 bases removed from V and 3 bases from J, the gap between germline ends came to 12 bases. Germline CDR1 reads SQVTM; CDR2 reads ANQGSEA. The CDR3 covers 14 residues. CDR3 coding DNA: TGCAGCGTTGAAGATCCCGGGGGCCACTACGAGCAGTACTTC. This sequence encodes CSVEDPGGHYEQYF.

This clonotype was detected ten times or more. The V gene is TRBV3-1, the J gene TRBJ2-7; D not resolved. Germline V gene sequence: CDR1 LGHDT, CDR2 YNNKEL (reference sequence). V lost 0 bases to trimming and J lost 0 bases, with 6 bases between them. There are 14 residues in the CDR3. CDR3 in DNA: TGTGCCAGCAGCCAAGAGGATGACTCCTACGAGCAGTACTTC. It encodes CASSQEDDSYEQYF.

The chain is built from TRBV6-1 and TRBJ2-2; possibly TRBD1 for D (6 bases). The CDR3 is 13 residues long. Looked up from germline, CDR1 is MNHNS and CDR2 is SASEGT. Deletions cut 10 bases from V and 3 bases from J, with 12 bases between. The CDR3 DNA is TGTGCCACTTCAGGGGTGGACACCGGGGAGCTGTTTTTT. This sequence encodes CATSGVDTGELFF.

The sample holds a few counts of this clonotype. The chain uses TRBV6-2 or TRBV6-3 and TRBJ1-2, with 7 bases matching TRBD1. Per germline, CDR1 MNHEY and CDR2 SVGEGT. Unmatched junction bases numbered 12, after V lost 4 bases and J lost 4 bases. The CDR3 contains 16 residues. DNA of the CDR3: TGTGCCAGCAGTTGGAAGGGGGCGAGGGCCACCTATGGCTACACCTTC. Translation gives CASSWKGARATYGYTF.

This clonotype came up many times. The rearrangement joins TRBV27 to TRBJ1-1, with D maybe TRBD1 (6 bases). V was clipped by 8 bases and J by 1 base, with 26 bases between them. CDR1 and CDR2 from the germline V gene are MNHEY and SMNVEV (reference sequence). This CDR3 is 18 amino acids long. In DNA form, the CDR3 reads TGTGCCAGCGCCACCTCGGACAGATCGGTGCACAAGAACACTGAAGCTTTCTTT. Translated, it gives CASATSDRSVHKNTEAFF.

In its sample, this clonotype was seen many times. The CDR3 nucleotides read TGCGCCAGCAGCTTGACGGGACTAGGGCCACGGGAGCAGTTCTTC. This encodes CASSLTGLGPREQFF. The rearrangement joins TRBV5-1 to TRBJ2-1; 8 nucleotides agree with TRBD2. Germline V lookup: CDR1 SGHRS, CDR2 YFSETQ. Trimming took 1 base from V and 10 from J; bases not matched to a gene: 10. There are 15 residues in the CDR3.

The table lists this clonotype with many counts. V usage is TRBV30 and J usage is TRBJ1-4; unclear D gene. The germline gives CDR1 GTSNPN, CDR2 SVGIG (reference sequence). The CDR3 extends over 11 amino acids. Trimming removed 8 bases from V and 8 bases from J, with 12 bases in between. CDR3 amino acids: CARRVREKLFF. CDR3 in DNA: TGTGCCCGCCGGGTACGGGAAAAACTGTTTTTT.

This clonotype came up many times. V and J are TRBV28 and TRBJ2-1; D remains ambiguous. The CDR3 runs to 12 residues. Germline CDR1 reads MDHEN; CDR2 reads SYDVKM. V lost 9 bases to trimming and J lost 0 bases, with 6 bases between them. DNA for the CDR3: TGTGCCAGTCAGATCTCCTACAATGAGCAGTTCTTC. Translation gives CASQISYNEQFF.

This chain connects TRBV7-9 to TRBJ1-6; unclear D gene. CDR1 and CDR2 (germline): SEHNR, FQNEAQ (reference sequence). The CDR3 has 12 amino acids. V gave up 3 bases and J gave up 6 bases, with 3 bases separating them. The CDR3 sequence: CASSFGNSPLHF. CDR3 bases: TGTGCCAGCAGCTTCGGTAATTCACCCCTCCACTTT.

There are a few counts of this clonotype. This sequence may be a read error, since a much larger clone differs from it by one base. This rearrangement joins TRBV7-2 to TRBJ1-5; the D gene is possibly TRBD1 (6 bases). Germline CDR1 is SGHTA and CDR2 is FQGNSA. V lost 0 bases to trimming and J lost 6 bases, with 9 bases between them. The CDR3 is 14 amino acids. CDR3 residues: CASSLAADSQPQHF. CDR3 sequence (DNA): TGTGCCAGCAGCTTAGCGGCGGACAGTCAGCCCCAGCATTTT.

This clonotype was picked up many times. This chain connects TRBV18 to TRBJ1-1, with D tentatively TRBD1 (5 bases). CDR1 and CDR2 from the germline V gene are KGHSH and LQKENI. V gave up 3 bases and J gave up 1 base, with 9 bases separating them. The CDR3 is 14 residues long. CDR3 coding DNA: TGTGCCAGCTCACCCTGGGACGGGAACACTGAAGCTTTCTTT. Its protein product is CASSPWDGNTEAFF. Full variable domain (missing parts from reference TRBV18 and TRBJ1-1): NAGVMQNPRHLVRRRGQEARLRCSPMKGHSHVYWYRQLPEEGLKFMVYLQKENIIDESGMPKERFSAEFPKEGPSILRIQQVVRGDSAAYFCASSPWDGNTEAFFGQGTRLTVV.